The sequence of this TCR beta chain was determined in a study of beta chain features in type 1 diabetes. Isolated RNA was reverse transcribed in full, so expressed TCRB transcripts were sequenced. Libraries were prepared by immunoSEQ multiplex PCR; TCRdb keeps only in-frame clonotypes and omits some of them. The sample holds 400,000 to 550,000 clones, 11% seen once. Purities over 95% were achieved in all sorted populations. Looked up from germline, CDR1 is SGHTA and CDR2 is FQGNSA. The CDR3 spans 15 residues. V shed 5 bases and J 0 bases; nucleotides not matched to a gene: 4. The source material was naive CD4+ T cells from blood. The sequence was collected from a woman aged 18-30 years in good health. The rearrangement links TRBV7-2 to TRBJ1-3, with 7 nucleotides matching TRBD1. The CDR3 nucleotides are TGTGCCAGCAGCCCCTGGGACAGCTCTGGAAACACCATATATTTT. Amino acids: CASSPWDSSGNTIYF.